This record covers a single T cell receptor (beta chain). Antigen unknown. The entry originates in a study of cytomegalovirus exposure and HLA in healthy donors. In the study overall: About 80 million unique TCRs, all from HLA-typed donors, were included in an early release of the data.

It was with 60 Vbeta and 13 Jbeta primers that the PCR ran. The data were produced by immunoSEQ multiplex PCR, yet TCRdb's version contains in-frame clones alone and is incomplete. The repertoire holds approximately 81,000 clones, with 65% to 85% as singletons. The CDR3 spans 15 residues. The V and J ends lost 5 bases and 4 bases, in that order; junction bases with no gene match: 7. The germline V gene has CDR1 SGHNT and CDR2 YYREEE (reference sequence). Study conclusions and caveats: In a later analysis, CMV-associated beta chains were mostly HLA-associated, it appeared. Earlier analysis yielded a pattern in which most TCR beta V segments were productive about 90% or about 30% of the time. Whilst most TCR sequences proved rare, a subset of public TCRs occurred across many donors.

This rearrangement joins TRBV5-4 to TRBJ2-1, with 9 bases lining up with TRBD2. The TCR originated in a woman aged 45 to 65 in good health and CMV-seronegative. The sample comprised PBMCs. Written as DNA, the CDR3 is TGTGCCAGCAGTTATAGCGGGGGCGAGTACAATGAGCAGTTCTTC. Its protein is CASSYSGGEYNEQFF.